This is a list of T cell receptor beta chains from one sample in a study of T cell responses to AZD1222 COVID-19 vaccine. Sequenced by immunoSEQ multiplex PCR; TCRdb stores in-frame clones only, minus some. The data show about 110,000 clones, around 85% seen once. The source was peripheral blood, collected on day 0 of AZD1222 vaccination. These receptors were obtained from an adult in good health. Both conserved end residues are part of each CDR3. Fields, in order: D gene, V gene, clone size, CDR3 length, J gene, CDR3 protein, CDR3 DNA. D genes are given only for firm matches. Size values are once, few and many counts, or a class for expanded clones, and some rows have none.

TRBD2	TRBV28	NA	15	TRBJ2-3	CASSFSGGITDTQYF	TGTGCCAGCAGTTTTAGCGGGGGAATCACAGATACGCAGTATTTT
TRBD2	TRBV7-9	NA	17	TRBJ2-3	CASSLATSGGVTDTQYF	TGTGCCAGCAGCTTAGCGACTAGCGGGGGAGTCACAGATACGCAGTATTTT
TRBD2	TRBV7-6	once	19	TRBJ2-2	CASSPLWGSGGTDTGELFF	TGTGCCAGCAGCCCCCTATGGGGTAGCGGGGGGACGGACACCGGGGAGCTGTTTTTT
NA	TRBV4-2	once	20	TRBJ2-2	CASSLKSAPWDPTNTGELFF	TGTGCCAGCAGCCTCAAGTCGGCGCCCTGGGACCCAACGAACACCGGGGAGCTGTTTTTT
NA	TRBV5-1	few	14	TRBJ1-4	CASSLEGGFEKLFF	TGCGCCAGCAGCTTGGAAGGGGGGTTTGAAAAACTGTTTTTT
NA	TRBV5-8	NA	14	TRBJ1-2	CASSLDGRNYGYTF	TGTGCCAGCAGCTTGGATGGGCGTAACTATGGCTACACCTTC
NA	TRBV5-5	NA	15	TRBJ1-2	CASSLGGTEIYGYTF	TGTGCCAGCAGCTTGGGGGGGACGGAGATCTATGGCTACACCTTC
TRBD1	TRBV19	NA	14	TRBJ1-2	CASTGDSSSHGYTF	TGTGCCAGTACGGGGGACAGTTCCTCTCATGGCTACACCTTC
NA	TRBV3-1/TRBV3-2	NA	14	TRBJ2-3	CASSGRHYTDTQYF	TGTGCCAGCAGCGGGCGGCACTACACAGATACGCAGTATTTT
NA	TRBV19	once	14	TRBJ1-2	CASTRTGHTDGYTF	TGTGCCAGTACACGAACAGGGCATACCGATGGCTACACCTTC
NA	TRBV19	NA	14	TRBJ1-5	CASSTGPNNQPQHF	TGTGCCAGTAGTACGGGACCGAACAATCAGCCCCAGCATTTT
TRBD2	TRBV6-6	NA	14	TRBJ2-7	CATRTSGRTYEQYF	TGTGCCACTCGGACGTCCGGGAGGACCTACGAGCAGTACTTC
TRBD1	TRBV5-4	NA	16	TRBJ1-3	CASSRTGASIGNTIYF	TGTGCCAGCAGCCGGACAGGGGCGTCGATAGGAAACACCATATATTTT
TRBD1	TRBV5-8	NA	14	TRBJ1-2	CASSMRGRGNGYTF	TGTGCCAGCAGCATGAGGGGGCGTGGTAATGGCTACACCTTC
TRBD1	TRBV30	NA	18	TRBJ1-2	CAWNRRLGQGTPNYGYTF	TGTGCCTGGAACCGCCGTCTAGGACAGGGGACACCTAACTATGGCTACACCTTC
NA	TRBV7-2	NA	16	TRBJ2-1	CASSPSAPQPYNEQFF	TGTGCCAGCAGCCCCTCGGCCCCCCAACCTTACAATGAGCAGTTCTTC
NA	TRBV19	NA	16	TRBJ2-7	CASSIVGTLGSYEQYF	TGTGCCAGTAGTATAGTAGGGACCTTGGGCTCCTACGAGCAGTACTTC
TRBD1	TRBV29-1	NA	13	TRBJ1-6	CSVAQGAGSPLHF	TGCAGCGTTGCACAGGGGGCTGGATCACCCCTCCACTTT
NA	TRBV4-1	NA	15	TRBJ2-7	CASSQDPGPPYEQYF	TGCGCCAGCAGCCAAGACCCAGGTCCGCCCTACGAGCAGTACTTC
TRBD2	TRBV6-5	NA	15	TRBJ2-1	CASRRGAGAPGERIF	TGTGCCAGCAGGCGGGGGGCGGGGGCCCCGGGTGAGAGGATCTTC
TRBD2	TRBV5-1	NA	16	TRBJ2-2	CASSLVAGGNTGELFF	TGCGCCAGCAGCTTGGTGGCGGGGGGAAACACCGGGGAGCTGTTTTTT
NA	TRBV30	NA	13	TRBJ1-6	CAWRWGNNSPLHF	TGTGCCTGGAGGTGGGGTAATAATTCACCCCTCCACTTT
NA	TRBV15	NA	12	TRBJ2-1	CATSPRGDEQFF	TGTGCCACCAGCCCGAGGGGGGATGAGCAGTTCTTC
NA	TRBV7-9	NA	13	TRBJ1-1	CASSLAWQGQAFF	TGTGCCAGCAGCTTAGCTTGGCAGGGACAAGCTTTCTTT
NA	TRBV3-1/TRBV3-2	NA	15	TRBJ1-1	CASSQDFTRITEAFF	TGTGCCAGCAGCCAAGATTTTACGCGGATCACTGAAGCTTTCTTT
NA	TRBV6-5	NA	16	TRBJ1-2	CASSYSRGRQLHGYTF	TGTGCCAGCAGTTACTCGAGAGGTCGGCAGTTGCATGGCTACACCTTC
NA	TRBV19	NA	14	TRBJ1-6	CASRHTGSNSPLHF	TGTGCCAGTAGGCATACAGGGAGCAATTCACCCCTCCACTTT
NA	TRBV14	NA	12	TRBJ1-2	CASSQGPGGYTF	TGTGCCAGCAGCCAAGGTCCAGGCGGCTACACCTTC
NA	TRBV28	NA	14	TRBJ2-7	CASSTRDMDHEQYF	TGTGCCAGCAGTACCCGGGACATGGATCACGAGCAGTACTTC
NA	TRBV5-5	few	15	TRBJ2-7	CASSIGEGPLYEQYF	TGTGCCAGCAGCATTGGTGAGGGCCCCCTCTACGAGCAGTACTTC
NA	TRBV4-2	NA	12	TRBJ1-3	CASSQDPDSIYF	TGTGCCAGCAGCCAAGATCCGGATTCCATATATTTT
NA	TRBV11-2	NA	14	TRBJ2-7	CASSRGGTDYEQYF	TGTGCCAGCAGCCGAGGCGGGACGGACTACGAGCAGTACTTC
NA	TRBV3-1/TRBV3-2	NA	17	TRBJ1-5	CASSQVPQTNSNQPQHF	TGTGCCAGCAGCCAAGTCCCACAGACAAATAGCAATCAGCCCCAGCATTTT
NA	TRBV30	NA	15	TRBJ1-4	CAWSVPGTSPGKLFF	TGTGCCTGGAGTGTACCAGGGACCAGCCCGGGTAAACTGTTTTTT
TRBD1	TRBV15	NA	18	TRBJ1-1	CATSRDRGQGARNTEAFF	TGTGCCACCAGCAGAGATCGGGGGCAGGGGGCGCGGAACACTGAAGCTTTCTTT
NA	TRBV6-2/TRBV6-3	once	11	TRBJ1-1	CASSHGGEAFF	TGTGCCAGCAGTCACGGAGGTGAAGCTTTCTTT
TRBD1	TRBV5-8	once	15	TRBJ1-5	CASSHGTALYQPQHF	TGTGCCAGCAGCCATGGGACAGCCCTTTATCAGCCCCAGCATTTT
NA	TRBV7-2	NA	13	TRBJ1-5	CASSLENNQPQHF	TGTGCCAGCAGCTTGGAGAACAATCAGCCCCAGCATTTT
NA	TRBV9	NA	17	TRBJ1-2	CASSPDSTAPLTYGYTF	TGTGCCAGCAGCCCCGACAGCACCGCACCACTAACCTATGGCTACACCTTC
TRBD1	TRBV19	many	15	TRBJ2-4	CASSTPGTGVDIQYF	TGTGCCAGTAGTACCCCCGGGACAGGGGTGGACATTCAGTACTTC
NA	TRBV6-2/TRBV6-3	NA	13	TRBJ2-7	CASSSGWAYEQYF	TGTGCCAGCAGTTCAGGGTGGGCCTACGAGCAGTACTTC
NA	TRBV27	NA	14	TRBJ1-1	CASSTYSENTEAFF	TGTGCCAGCAGTACCTACAGCGAGAACACTGAAGCTTTCTTT
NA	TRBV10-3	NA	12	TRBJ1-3	CAISDSGNTIYF	TGTGCCATCAGTGACTCTGGAAACACCATATATTTT
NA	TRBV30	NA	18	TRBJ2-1	CAWSPDQGHFLLYNEQFF	TGTGCCTGGAGTCCTGATCAGGGGCACTTTTTACTCTACAATGAGCAGTTCTTC
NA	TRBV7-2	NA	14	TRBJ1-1	CASSLGGGRTEAFF	TGTGCCAGCAGCTTAGGAGGGGGGAGGACTGAAGCTTTCTTT
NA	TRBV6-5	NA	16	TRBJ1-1	CASSYSRRQSNTEAFF	TGTGCCAGCAGTTACTCAAGAAGGCAGTCTAACACTGAAGCTTTCTTT
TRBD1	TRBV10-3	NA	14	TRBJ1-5	CAIKGTGGDQPQHF	TGTGCCATTAAAGGGACAGGGGGCGATCAGCCCCAGCATTTT
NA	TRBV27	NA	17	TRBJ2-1	CASRSPPRVGAYNEQFF	TGTGCCAGCAGGTCTCCCCCCCGGGTGGGGGCCTACAATGAGCAGTTCTTC
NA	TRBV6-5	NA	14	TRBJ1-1	CASSPGTANTEAFF	TGTGCCAGCAGCCCAGGGACGGCGAACACTGAAGCTTTCTTT
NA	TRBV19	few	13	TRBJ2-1	CASDLDGSGEQFF	TGTGCCAGCGACCTGGATGGGTCCGGTGAGCAGTTCTTC
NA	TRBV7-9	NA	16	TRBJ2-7	CASSLVRAGIDYEQYF	TGTGCCAGCAGCTTAGTTAGGGCAGGGATAGACTACGAGCAGTACTTC
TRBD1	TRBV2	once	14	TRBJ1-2	CASRVDRGLGGYTF	TGTGCCAGCAGGGTGGACAGGGGACTGGGTGGCTACACCTTC
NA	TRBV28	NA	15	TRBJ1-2	CASSSPGGDDYGYTF	TGTGCCAGCAGTTCCCCGGGGGGTGACGACTATGGCTACACCTTC
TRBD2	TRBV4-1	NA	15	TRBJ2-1	CASNGGGPPYNEQFF	TGCGCCAGCAACGGCGGGGGGCCACCTTACAATGAGCAGTTCTTC
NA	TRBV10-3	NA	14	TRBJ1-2	CAISVVRGPHGYTF	TGTGCCATCAGTGTCGTCAGGGGACCACATGGCTACACCTTC